Reported below is one T cell receptor (beta chain). TCRdb's copy holds only in-frame clones and misses some; the assay was immunoSEQ multiplex PCR. Among about 35,000 clones listed, over 85% were seen once. The data belong to a study of T cell changes during pregnancy in multiple sclerosis. V lost 4 bases to trimming and J lost 0 bases, with 19 bases between them. The germline CDR1 and CDR2 sequences are SGDLS and YYNGEE. The CDR3 covers 18 residues. This chain connects TRBV9 to TRBJ2-2; D unclear. This TCR was recovered from a female donor in good health, enrolled as a control in a pregnancy study. This material consisted of peripheral blood, taken in the third trimester of pregnancy. CDR3 sequence: CASSLSWAANPNTGELFF. The CDR3 DNA reads TGTGCCAGCAGCTTAAGCTGGGCAGCCAATCCGAACACCGGGGAGCTGTTTTTT.